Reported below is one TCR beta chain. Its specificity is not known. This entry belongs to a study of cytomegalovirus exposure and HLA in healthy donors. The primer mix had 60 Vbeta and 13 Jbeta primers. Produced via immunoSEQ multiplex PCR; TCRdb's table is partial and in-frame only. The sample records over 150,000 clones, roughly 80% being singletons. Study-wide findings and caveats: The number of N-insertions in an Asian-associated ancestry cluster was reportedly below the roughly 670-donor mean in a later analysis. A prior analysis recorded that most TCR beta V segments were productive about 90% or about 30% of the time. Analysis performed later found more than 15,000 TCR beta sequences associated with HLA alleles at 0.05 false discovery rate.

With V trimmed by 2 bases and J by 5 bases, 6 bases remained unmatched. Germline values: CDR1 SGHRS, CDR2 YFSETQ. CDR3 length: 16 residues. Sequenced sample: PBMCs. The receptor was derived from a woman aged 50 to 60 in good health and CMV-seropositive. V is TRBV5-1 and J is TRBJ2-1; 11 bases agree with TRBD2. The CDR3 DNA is TGCGCCAGCAGCTTCCTCGGGACTAGCGGTCACAATGAGCAGTTCTTC. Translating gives CASSFLGTSGHNEQFF.